This TCR beta chain was retrieved from a study of tumour-infiltrating T cells in Burkitt lymphoma. Overall study context: All epidemiological Burkitt lymphoma subtypes were represented in the cohort. Overall and progression-free survival were predicted by productive clonality.

Study results and caveats: Many Burkitt lymphoma patients shared several public clonotypes.

Remarks on this clone: The antigen is unknown.

Trimming removed 3 bases at V and 7 bases at J, with 13 bases between. Looked up from germline, CDR1 is SGDLS and CDR2 is YYNGEE. CDR3 length: 13 residues. Profiled with immunoSEQ multiplex PCR; TCRdb holds only in-frame clones, not every one. Counted here are 2,500 to 3,500 clones, 13% to 15% occurring once; the ten biggest clones make up 2.5% to 3.5%. The clonotype originates from a human donor with Burkitt lymphoma. The sample comprised tumor tissue. The chain couples TRBV9 to TRBJ2-5; a weak D match, TRBD2 (5 bases). CDR3 sequence: CASSEGGRGTQYF. The DNA of the CDR3 is TGTGCCAGCAGCGAGGGCGGCCGGGGGACCCAGTACTTC.